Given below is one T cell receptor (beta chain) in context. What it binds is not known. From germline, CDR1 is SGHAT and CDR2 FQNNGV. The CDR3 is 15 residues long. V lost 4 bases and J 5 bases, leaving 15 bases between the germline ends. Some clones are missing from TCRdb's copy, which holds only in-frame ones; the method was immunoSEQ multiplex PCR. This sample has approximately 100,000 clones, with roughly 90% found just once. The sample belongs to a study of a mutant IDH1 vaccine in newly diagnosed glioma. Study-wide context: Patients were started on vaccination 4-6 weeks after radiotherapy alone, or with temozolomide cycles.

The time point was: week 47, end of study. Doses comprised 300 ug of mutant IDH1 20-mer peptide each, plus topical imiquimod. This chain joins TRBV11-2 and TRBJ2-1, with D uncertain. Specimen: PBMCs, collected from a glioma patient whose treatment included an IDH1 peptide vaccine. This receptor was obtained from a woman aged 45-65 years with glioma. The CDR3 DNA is TGTGCCAGCAGCTCCCCTTGGATGGGGAACAATGAGCAGTTCTTC. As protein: CASSSPWMGNNEQFF. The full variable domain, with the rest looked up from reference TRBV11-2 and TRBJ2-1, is EAGVAQSPRYKIIEKRQSVAFWCNPISGHATLYWYQQILGQGPKLLIQFQNNGVVDDSQLPKDRFSAERLKGVDSTLKIQPAKLEDSAVYLCASSSPWMGNNEQFFGPGTRLTVL.